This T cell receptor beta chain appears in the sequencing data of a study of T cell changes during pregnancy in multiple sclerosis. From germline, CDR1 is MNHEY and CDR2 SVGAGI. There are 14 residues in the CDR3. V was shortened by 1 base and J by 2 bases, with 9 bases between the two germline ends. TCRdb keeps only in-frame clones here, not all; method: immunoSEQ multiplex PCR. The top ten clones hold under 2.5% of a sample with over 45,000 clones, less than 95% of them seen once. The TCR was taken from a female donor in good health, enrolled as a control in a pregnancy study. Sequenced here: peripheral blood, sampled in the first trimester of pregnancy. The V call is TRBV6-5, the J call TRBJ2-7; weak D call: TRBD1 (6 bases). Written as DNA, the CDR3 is TGTGCCAGCAGTTACTTCGCAGGGGCCTACGAGCAGTACTTC. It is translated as CASSYFAGAYEQYF.